The subject of this entry is one T cell receptor beta chain. Repertoires were generated with immunoSEQ multiplex PCR, while TCRdb's copy carries only in-frame clones and drops some. The sample yields around 300,000 clones, about nine tenths seen once. This record comes from a study of blood T cell repertoires in COVID-19. Looked up from germline, CDR1 is SNHLY and CDR2 is FYNNEI. Germline trimming cut 6 bases from V and 5 bases from J; bases unmatched to any gene: 11. The CDR3 totals 16 residues. This sequence joins TRBV2 and TRBJ2-3; TRBD1 aligns across 10 bases. The specimen sequenced was peripheral blood. This receptor was obtained from a man aged 18 to 29 with active or convalescent COVID-19. The CDR3 loop is CASSGTGVSGGDTQYF. The DNA for the CDR3 is TGTGCCAGCAGCGGGACAGGGGTTTCGGGTGGAGATACGCAGTATTTT.